This T cell receptor (beta chain) was captured by sequencing in a study of cytomegalovirus exposure and HLA in healthy donors. Study background: Of the donors genotyped, some 400 in all, about 76% fell in the Caucasian-associated ancestry cluster.

General observations from the study: In a later analysis, 16,951 TCR beta sequences were associated with HLA alleles at 0.05 false discovery rate. Immune exposure was documented only through CMV serostatus. TCR beta chain V- and J-gene trimming was linked, in a later analysis, to a missense variant in DCLRE1C.

Trimming took 1 base from V and 2 from J, leaving 6 bases between them. The CDR3 runs 13 residues. The germline V gene encodes CDR1 LNHDA and CDR2 SQIVND (reference sequence). A remark on this clone: The target antigen is unknown.

The PCR had 60 Vbeta and 13 Jbeta primers. Generated by immunoSEQ multiplex PCR, the TCRdb table keeps only in-frame clones and is missing some. Of roughly 100,000 clones in the sample, approximately 80% were seen once. The source of this sequence is a woman younger than 30 in good health and CMV-seropositive. The sequenced sample consisted of PBMCs. This chain uses TRBV19 with TRBJ2-7, with D possibly matching TRBD2 (6 bases). Here the CDR3 DNA reads TGTGCCAGTAGTATAGCGGGAGCCTACGAGCAGTACTTC. Its translation is CASSIAGAYEQYF.